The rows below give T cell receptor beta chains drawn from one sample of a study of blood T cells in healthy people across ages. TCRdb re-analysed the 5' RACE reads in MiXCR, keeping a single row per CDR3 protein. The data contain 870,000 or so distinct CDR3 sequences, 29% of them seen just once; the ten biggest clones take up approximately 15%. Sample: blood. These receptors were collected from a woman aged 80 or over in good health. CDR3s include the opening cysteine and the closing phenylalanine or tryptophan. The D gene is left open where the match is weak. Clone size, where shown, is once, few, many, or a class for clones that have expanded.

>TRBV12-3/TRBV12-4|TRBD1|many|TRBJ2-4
CASSPGQGLVQYF
TGTGCCAGCAGTCCAGGACAGGGCCTGGTCCAGTACTTC
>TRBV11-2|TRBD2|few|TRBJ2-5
CATSGLAGGYGTQYF
TGTGCCACCTCGGGACTAGCGGGGGGGTACGGGACCCAGTACTTC
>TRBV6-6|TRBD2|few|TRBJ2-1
CASHPVEGRGANEQFF
TGTGCCAGCCACCCCGTGGAGGGGCGGGGGGCCAATGAGCAGTTCTTC
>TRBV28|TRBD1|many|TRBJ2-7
CASSFDRGIYEQYF
TGTGCCAGCAGTTTTGACAGGGGTATCTACGAGCAGTACTTC
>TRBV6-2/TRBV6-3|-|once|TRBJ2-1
CASSYRPAPHNEQFF
TGTGCCAGCAGTTACCGTCCGGCCCCTCACAATGAGCAGTTCTTC
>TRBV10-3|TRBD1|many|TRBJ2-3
CAISEQGARGDTQYF
TGTGCCATCAGTGAACAGGGGGCCCGCGGGGATACGCAGTATTTT
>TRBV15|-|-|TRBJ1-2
CATSRDMGYGYTF
TGTGCCACCAGCAGAGATATGGGCTATGGCTACACCTTC
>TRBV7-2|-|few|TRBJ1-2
CASSLAPGQGSSYGYTF
TGTGCCAGCAGCTTAGCCCCGGGGCAGGGAAGCTCCTATGGCTACACCTTC
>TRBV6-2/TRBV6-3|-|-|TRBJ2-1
CASSDLGSYNEQFF
TGTGCCAGCAGTGACCTGGGGTCCTACAATGAGCAGTTCTTC
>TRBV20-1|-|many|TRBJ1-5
CSARDMGASNQPQHF
TGCAGTGCTAGAGATATGGGGGCCAGCAATCAGCCCCAGCATTTT
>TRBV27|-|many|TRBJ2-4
CASSRGTAKNIQYF
TGTGCCAGCAGCCGTGGGACAGCCAAAAACATTCAGTACTTC
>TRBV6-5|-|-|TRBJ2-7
CASSYSRGLNYEQYF
TGTGCCAGCAGTTACTCCAGGGGCCTCAACTACGAGCAGTACTTC
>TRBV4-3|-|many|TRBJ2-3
CASSQDLSGRTDTQYF
TGCGCCAGCAGCCAAGATCTCAGCGGGCGCACAGATACGCAGTATTTT
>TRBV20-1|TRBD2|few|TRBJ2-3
CSAPRGLDRDTQYF
TGCAGTGCCCCACGGGGACTAGATCGAGATACGCAGTATTTT
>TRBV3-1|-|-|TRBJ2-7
CASSQAALGGKNEQYF
TGTGCCAGCAGCCAAGCGGCATTGGGGGGAAAGAACGAGCAGTACTTC
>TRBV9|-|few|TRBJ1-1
CASSPRFGGTEAFF
TGTGCCAGCAGCCCACGGTTCGGAGGGACTGAAGCTTTCTTT
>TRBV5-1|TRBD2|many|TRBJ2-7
CASSPGGGIHEQYF
TGCGCCAGCAGCCCTGGCGGGGGTATCCACGAGCAGTACTTC
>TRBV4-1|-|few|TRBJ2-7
CASSQAHRSSGTESYEQYF
TGCGCCAGCAGCCAAGCCCATCGTAGTTCGGGAACAGAGTCCTACGAGCAGTACTTC
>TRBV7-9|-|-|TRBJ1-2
CASSGVGYRYTF
TGTGCCAGCAGCGGAGTGGGTTATCGCTACACCTTC
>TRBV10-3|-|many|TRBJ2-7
CAISESQDPYEQYF
TGTGCCATCAGTGAGTCGCAGGATCCCTACGAGCAGTACTTC
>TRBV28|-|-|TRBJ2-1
CASSLSYRSMTNEQFF
TGTGCCAGCAGTTTATCCTACAGGAGTATGACCAATGAGCAGTTCTTC
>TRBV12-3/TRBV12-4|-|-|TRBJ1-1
CASSLTGRAFF
TGTGCCAGCAGTTTAACGGGTCGGGCTTTCTTT
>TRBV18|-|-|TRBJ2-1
CASSPPGRAGNEQFF
TGTGCCAGCTCACCACCGGGCAGGGCTGGCAATGAGCAGTTCTTC
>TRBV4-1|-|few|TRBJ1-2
CASSPPGTPGYGYTF
TGCGCCAGCAGCCCCCCCGGGACGCCCGGCTATGGCTACACCTTC
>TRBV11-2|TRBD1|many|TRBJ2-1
CASSLQLTGGSYNEQFF
TGTGCCAGCAGCTTACAACTGACAGGGGGCTCCTACAATGAGCAGTTCTTC
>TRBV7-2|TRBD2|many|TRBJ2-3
CASSRGTRTGDTQYF
TGTGCCAGCAGCCGCGGGACTAGGACGGGAGATACGCAGTATTTT
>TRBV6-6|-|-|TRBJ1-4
CASSYGEGEKLFF
TGTGCCAGCAGTTACGGGGAGGGTGAAAAACTGTTTTTT
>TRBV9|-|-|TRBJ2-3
CASSVRGGGRGDTQYF
TGTGCCAGCAGCGTACGTGGGGGGGGCCGGGGAGATACGCAGTATTTT
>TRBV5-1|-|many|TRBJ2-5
CASSPAGGKETQYF
TGCGCCAGCAGCCCCGCTGGCGGTAAAGAGACCCAGTACTTC